The 27 T cell receptor beta chains reported below all come from one sample, sequenced in a study of T-cell reconstitution after alpha-beta-depleted transplantation in children. As it was prepared, the TCRbeta library received unique molecular identifiers. From the PCR reads, TCRdb called clonotypes with MiXCR, one entry per CDR3 protein. The table records about 200,000 distinct CDR3 sequences, approximately 6.8% of them present only once. Sequenced material: PBMCs, taken before TCRalphabeta/CD19-depleted stem cell transplant. The receptors stem from a girl less than two years old with combined immunodeficiency, due to receive a stem cell transplant.

On this clonotype itself: Germline is not matched at one junction end, which may reflect a read error. The chain joins TRBV20-1 to TRBJ2-2; D may be TRBD2 (6 bases). Germline CDR1 reads DFQATT; CDR2 reads SNEGSKA (reference sequence). The CDR3 is 17 amino acids. CDR3 bases: TGCTGTGCACAACTTAACGTGCGGGATCTTCAGACCGGGGAGCTGTTTTTT. Translation: CCAQLNVRDLQTGELFF.

This clonotype has a count of ten or more. The chain uses TRBV6-1 and TRBJ2-1; 8 bases are a match to TRBD2. Germline lookup yields CDR1 MNHNS and CDR2 SASEGT. This CDR3 has 14 residues. Trimming took 5 bases from V and 7 from J; bases not matched to a gene: 7. The CDR3 is CASSQRERENEQFF. The CDR3 DNA reads TGTGCCAGCAGTCAGCGGGAGAGGGAGAATGAGCAGTTCTTC.

This clonotype has a handful of counts. The chain links TRBV2 to TRBJ2-7, with D hard to call. Trimming took off 4 bases at V and 4 bases at J, with 8 bases between the two ends. Germline CDR1 reads SNHLY; CDR2 reads FYNNEI. This CDR3 has 12 amino acids. This chain's CDR3 is CASSGARYEQYF. The CDR3 DNA is TGTGCCAGCAGTGGGGCCCGTTACGAGCAGTACTTC. The full variable domain, completed using reference TRBV2 and TRBJ2-7, is EPEVTQTPSHQVTQMGQEVILRCVPISNHLYFYWYRQILGQKVEFLVSFYNNEISEKSEIFDDQFSVERPDGSNFTLKIRSTKLEDSAMYFCASSGARYEQYFGPGTRLTVT.

This clonotype showed up many times. CDR3 residues: CASSLASGGELFF. In DNA, the CDR3 is TGTGCCAGCAGTTTAGCGTCGGGCGGGGAGCTGTTTTTT. J is TRBJ2-2 and V is TRBV12-3 or TRBV12-4; D not certain. The CDR3 length is 13 residues. The V end was cut by 0 bases, the J end by 7 bases, with 6 bases between.

At least ten counts were recorded for this clonotype. The genes are TRBV4-3 and TRBJ2-2; D is uncertain. This CDR3 is 15 amino acids long. Trimming cost V 3 bases and J 5 bases, with 13 bases left between them. CDR1 is LGHNA and CDR2 is YSLEER in the germline V gene. The CDR3 coding sequence is TGCGCCAGCAGCCAGACCTTCTACCCGACCGGGGAGCTGTTTTTT. Its protein product is CASSQTFYPTGELFF.

Ten or more counts support this clonotype. The CDR3 sequence: CASSLSLYSGRINSYEQYF. The CDR3 DNA reads TGTGCCAGCAGTTTAAGTTTGTACAGCGGGAGGATTAACTCCTACGAGCAGTACTTC. The chain joins TRBV28 to TRBJ2-7; 9 bases are shared with TRBD2. The CDR3 totals 19 residues. CDR1 MDHEN and CDR2 SYDVKM come from the germline V gene. Trimming removed 2 bases from V and 0 bases from J; junction bases left unmatched: 14.

V and J are TRBV5-1 and TRBJ1-2; possibly TRBD1 for D (6 bases). CDR1 and CDR2 from the germline V gene are SGHRS and YFSETQ. Trimming cost V 0 bases and J 5 bases, with 14 bases left between them. The CDR3 has 15 residues. The CDR3 region is CASSLVYRTEYGYTF. The DNA of the CDR3 is TGCGCCAGCAGCTTGGTTTACCGGACAGAGTATGGCTACACCTTC.

This clonotype showed up many times. The chain has TRBV28 and TRBJ2-7; D possibly uses TRBD1 or TRBD2 (5 bases each). V was shortened by 3 bases and J by 0 bases, with 6 bases between the two germline ends. The CDR3 contains 13 residues. Germline V lookup: CDR1 MDHEN, CDR2 SYDVKM. CDR3 residues: CASSFGGSYEQYF. CDR3 nucleotides: TGTGCCAGCAGTTTTGGGGGCTCCTACGAGCAGTACTTC.

The rearrangement links TRBV4-1 to TRBJ2-2; D remains unclear. The germline gives CDR1 MGHRA, CDR2 YSYEKL. The V end was cut by 0 bases, the J end by 4 bases, with 12 bases between. The CDR3 length is 16 residues. The CDR3 nucleotides read TGCGCCAGCAGCCAAGATGAAGAGCTCCCCACCGGGGAGCTGTTTTTT. As protein: CASSQDEELPTGELFF.

With regard to this clonotype: Germline and junction disagree at one end, which may indicate a read error. The chain is built from TRBV20-1 and TRBJ2-7, with D tentatively TRBD2 (6 bases). The CDR3 totals 15 residues. Germline values: CDR1 DFQATT, CDR2 SNEGSKA (reference sequence). The CDR3 here is CCARGATSFSYEQYF. The CDR3 coding sequence is TGCTGTGCTAGGGGAGCTACTAGCTTCTCCTACGAGCAGTACTTC.

In its sample, this clonotype was seen many times. J is TRBJ2-1 and V is TRBV7-9; 9 nucleotides align to TRBD2. The CDR3 is made up of 15 amino acids. Germline V CDR1 and CDR2: SEHNR, FQNEAQ (reference sequence). J was trimmed by 4 bases and V by 3 bases; bases with no gene match: 4. The CDR3 DNA is TGTGCCAGCAGCTTCCTAGCGGGACCGTACAATGAGCAGTTCTTC. Its translation is CASSFLAGPYNEQFF.

This clonotype has a handful of counts. The rearrangement links TRBV5-4 to TRBJ2-7; TRBD2 matches 9 bases. The CDR3 spans 17 residues. Germline trimming cut 0 bases from V and 2 bases from J; bases unmatched to any gene: 9. Germline V gene lookup returns CDR1 SGHNT and CDR2 YYREEE (reference sequence). In DNA form, the CDR3 reads TGTGCCAGCAGCTTGGAGATCACCGGGACTAGCCCCTACGAGCAGTACTTC. Its protein product is CASSLEITGTSPYEQYF.

This clonotype was seen ten or more times. The chain has TRBV28 and TRBJ1-2; the D gene is possibly TRBD1 (5 bases). V was pared by 4 bases and J by 5 bases, with 5 bases between. Germline CDR1 MDHEN, CDR2 SYDVKM. The CDR3 extends over 11 amino acids. The CDR3 region has the DNA TGTGCCAGCAGTTGGGGGTATGGCTACACCTTC. Translating gives CASSWGYGYTF.

Ten or more counts support this clonotype. This chain uses TRBV4-1 with TRBJ1-5; possible D gene TRBD1, 6 bases. Germline V gives CDR1 MGHRA, CDR2 YSYEKL. Trimming stripped 1 base from V and 5 bases from J, with 9 bases between. This CDR3 is 14 amino acids long. The CDR3 is CASSQVGQYQPQHF. For the CDR3, the DNA is TGCGCCAGCAGCCAAGTAGGACAGTATCAGCCCCAGCATTTT.

This chain joins TRBV12-3 or TRBV12-4 and TRBJ2-7; 10 nucleotides line up with TRBD2. This CDR3 spans 14 amino acids. Trimming cost V 3 bases and J 6 bases; bases outside gene matches: 5. CDR3 residues: CASSFGLAGAEQYF. The CDR3 nucleotides read TGTGCCAGCAGTTTCGGCCTAGCGGGAGCCGAGCAGTACTTC.

There are many counts of this clonotype. The chain couples TRBV24-1 to TRBJ2-7; D remains unclear. The CDR3 spans 16 residues. V was trimmed by 1 base and J by 0 bases, leaving 12 bases between them. Germline lookup yields CDR1 KGHDR and CDR2 SFDVKD. The CDR3 region is CATSDLYRRSSYEQYF. The DNA for the CDR3 is TGTGCCACCAGTGATTTATACCGGCGGAGCTCCTACGAGCAGTACTTC.

This clonotype occurred many times. This sequence joins TRBV21-1 and TRBJ2-1. TRBV21-1 is a listed pseudogene. There are 18 residues in the CDR3. The CDR3 reads CASSKGTVGKSSYNEQFF. The CDR3 DNA is TGTGCCAGCAGCAAAGGAACGGTGGGGAAGAGCTCCTACAATGAGCAGTTCTTC.

This clonotype was seen repeatedly, ten times or more. The chain is built from TRBV7-3 and TRBJ2-3; D may be TRBD1 or TRBD2 (5 bases each). There are 14 residues in the CDR3. Germline V gene lookup returns CDR1 SGHTA and CDR2 FQGTGA. V lost 0 bases and J lost 5, with 9 bases in between. CDR3 sequence reads: CASSLTGVVDTQYF. Written as DNA, the CDR3 is TGTGCCAGCAGCTTAACGGGGGTGGTAGATACGCAGTATTTT.

This clonotype was observed at least ten times. This sequence joins TRBV12-3 or TRBV12-4 and TRBJ2-1; 7 bases map to TRBD1. CDR3 length: 14 amino acids. V lost 6 bases, J lost 7 bases, and 9 bases stayed unmatched. The CDR3 loop is CASSVTGAGNEQFF. The CDR3, as DNA: TGTGCCAGCAGCGTCACAGGGGCGGGTAATGAGCAGTTCTTC.

This clonotype was recorded many times. The rearrangement joins TRBV4-3 to TRBJ2-3; 11 bases agree with TRBD2. The CDR3 extends over 16 amino acids. After removal of 4 bases from V and 3 bases from J, the junction contained 6 bases not matched to a gene. Germline CDR1 reads LGHNA; CDR2 reads YSLEER. This chain's CDR3 is CASSRASGRRTDTQYF. The DNA for the CDR3 is TGCGCCAGCAGCCGTGCTAGCGGGAGGAGGACAGATACGCAGTATTTT.

This clonotype was seen at least ten times. The V and J genes are TRBV28 and TRBJ2-1; TRBD2 aligns across 7 bases. The CDR3 totals 18 residues. V lost 4 bases to trimming and J lost 4 bases; unmatched junction nucleotides: 16. From germline, CDR1 is MDHEN and CDR2 SYDVKM. The CDR3 sequence: CASSSLRRSSGDYNEQFF. In DNA, the CDR3 is TGTGCCAGCAGTTCCCTCCGTAGGTCCAGCGGGGATTACAATGAGCAGTTCTTC.

This chain uses TRBV18 with TRBJ2-1; D might be TRBD2 (7 bases). The CDR3 is 13 amino acids. V was shortened by 3 bases and J by 8 bases, with 11 bases between the two germline ends. Per germline, CDR1 KGHSH and CDR2 LQKENI. CDR3 coding DNA: TGTGCCAGCTCACCGGGGGGGCACGATGAGCAGTTCTTC. It encodes CASSPGGHDEQFF.

This clonotype was seen repeatedly, ten times or more. CDR3 loop: CAIRTTASGNTIYF. For the CDR3, the DNA is TGTGCCATCAGAACTACAGCATCTGGAAACACCATATATTTT. The V call is TRBV10-3, the J call TRBJ1-3; D call uncertain. Per germline, CDR1 ENHRY and CDR2 SYGVKD. This CDR3 has 14 residues. Trimming removed 6 bases at V and 1 base at J, with 10 bases between.

Ten or more counts support this clonotype. J is TRBJ2-1 and V is TRBV28; D is undetermined. V was shortened by 2 bases and J by 9 bases, with 17 bases between the two germline ends. In germline, CDR1 is MDHEN, CDR2 SYDVKM. This CDR3 has 15 residues. The CDR3 sequence is CASSLVARISSEQFF. The CDR3 coding sequence is TGTGCCAGCAGTTTAGTGGCTAGGATTAGTAGTGAGCAGTTCTTC.

This clonotype has more than one count but fewer than ten. The chain recombines TRBV7-9 with TRBJ1-2, with unresolved D. The CDR3 extends over 15 amino acids. Germline V CDR1 and CDR2: SEHNR, FQNEAQ (reference sequence). Trimming removed 0 bases at V and 1 base at J, with 9 bases between. The CDR3 spells CASSLAVGFNYGYTF. In DNA, the CDR3 is TGTGCCAGCAGCTTAGCGGTCGGTTTTAACTATGGCTACACCTTC.

This clonotype occurred many times. The chain couples TRBV6-5 to TRBJ1-2, with TRBD1 matching 11 bases. The CDR3 consists of 14 residues. Germline CDR1 reads MNHEY; CDR2 reads SVGAGI. V shed 6 bases, J shed 8 bases, and the junction held 8 bases outside the gene matches. For the CDR3, the DNA is TGTGCCAGCAGCCGGGACAGGGGGATTTCGGGCTACACCTTC. Amino acid sequence: CASSRDRGISGYTF.

This clonotype was detected many times. This chain joins TRBV27 and TRBJ1-5; maybe TRBD1 (5 bases). V gave up 2 bases and J gave up 4 bases, with 9 bases separating them. This CDR3 is 14 amino acids long. The germline V gene encodes CDR1 MNHEY and CDR2 SMNVEV (reference sequence). The CDR3 protein is CASSLTRANQPQHF. DNA of the CDR3: TGTGCCAGCAGTTTAACCAGGGCTAATCAGCCCCAGCATTTT.